This TCR beta chain emerged from a study of blood T cell repertoires in COVID-19. Libraries were prepared by immunoSEQ multiplex PCR; TCRdb keeps only in-frame clonotypes and omits some of them. Of approximately 360,000 clones in the sample, more than 70% were seen once. Participants came from about two dozen US areas, aged about 18 to 100 years. Trimming removed 3 bases from V and 8 bases from J; junction bases left unmatched: 11. The CDR3 runs 15 residues. CDR1 LNHDA and CDR2 SQIVND come from the germline V gene (reference sequence). The chain is built from TRBV19 and TRBJ2-7, with TRBD1 identical over 9 bases. Sequencing used PBMCs or T cells enriched from blood (not recorded which). This TCR derives from a man aged 40-49 years in a cohort exposed to, infected with or recovered from COVID-19 (not recorded which). As DNA, the CDR3 is TGTGCCAGTAGTATGCCGGGACAGGGATCCGATAAGCAGTACTTC. Amino acids: CASSMPGQGSDKQYF.